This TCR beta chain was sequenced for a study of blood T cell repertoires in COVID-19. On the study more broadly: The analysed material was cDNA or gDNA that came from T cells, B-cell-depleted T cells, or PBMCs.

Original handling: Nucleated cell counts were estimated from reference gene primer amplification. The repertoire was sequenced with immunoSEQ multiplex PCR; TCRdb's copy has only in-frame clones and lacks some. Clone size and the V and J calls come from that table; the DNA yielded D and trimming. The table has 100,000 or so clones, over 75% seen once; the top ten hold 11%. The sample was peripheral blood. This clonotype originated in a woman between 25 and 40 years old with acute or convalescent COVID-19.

The CDR3 spells CASRSQGQTYTF. DNA of the CDR3: TGTGCCAGCCGATCTCAGGGGCAGACGTACACCTTC. V usage is TRBV12-3 or TRBV12-4 and J usage is TRBJ1-2; D may be TRBD1 (6 bases). The CDR3 covers 12 residues. Trimming left V 8 bases short and J 11 bases short, with 18 bases between.